These 18 T cell receptor beta chains were all obtained from the same sample, sequenced in a study of Graves' ophthalmopathy and Graves' hyperthyroidism. The TCR beta CDR3 regions underwent amplification from RNA transcripts. First-round RT-PCR relied on HTBI primers, and a second-round multiplex PCR came next. MiXCR, run by TCRdb on the multiplex PCR reads, gives a single entry per CDR3 protein. The data contain under 400,000 distinct CDR3 sequences, roughly 15% of them singletons. Material for sequencing was peripheral blood. All receptors derive from an adult man with Graves' ophthalmopathy.

The V call is TRBV6-2 or TRBV6-3, the J call TRBJ2-2, with D possibly called TRBD1 or TRBD2 (5 bases each). CDR3 length equals 16 residues. Trimming left V 8 bases short and J 0 bases short, with 16 bases between. The V gene's germline CDR1 is MNHEY and CDR2 SVGEGT. The CDR3 DNA sequence: TGTGCCAGCGGGACGAAGGGACCCACGAACACCGGGGAGCTGTTTTTT. Its translation is CASGTKGPTNTGELFF.

This clonotype showed up many times. The chain links TRBV7-2 to TRBJ2-7; D remains unclear. This CDR3 is built from 18 residues. The ends were cut back, 0 bases at V and 2 bases at J, with 20 bases in the middle. Germline V gives CDR1 SGHTA, CDR2 FQGNSA. The CDR3 region has the DNA TGTGCCAGCAGCTTAGCAGGCAGGATGCCGTACCGTGCCTACGAGCAGTACTTC. This sequence encodes CASSLAGRMPYRAYEQYF. Looking up the rest from reference TRBV7-2 and TRBJ2-7 gives the full variable domain: GAGVSQSPSNKVTEKGKDVELRCDPISGHTALYWYRQSLGQGLEFLIYFQGNSAPDKSGLPSDRFSAERTGGSVSTLTIQRTQQEDSAVYLCASSLAGRMPYRAYEQYFGPGTRLTVT.

CDR3 DNA sequence: TGTGCCACCAGTGACCACCCGGGGTCCAGCGGGAGAGGATACGAGCAGTACTTC. Translated: CATSDHPGSSGRGYEQYF. The chain is built from TRBV24-1 and TRBJ2-7; TRBD2 matches 8 bases. The CDR3 contains 18 residues. Germline V lookup: CDR1 KGHDR, CDR2 SFDVKD. The V segment lost 4 bases and the J segment 4 bases; nucleotides outside the gene matches: 17.

This clonotype was observed many times. V is TRBV5-1 and J is TRBJ2-7, with 12 bases that match TRBD2. The CDR3 has 17 amino acids. CDR1 is SGHRS and CDR2 is YFSETQ in the germline V gene. The V gene end was trimmed by 0 bases and the J gene end by 5 bases; junction bases not matched to a gene: 9. The CDR3 loop reads CASSLELAGGPSNEQYF. In DNA, the CDR3 is TGCGCCAGCAGCTTGGAGCTAGCGGGGGGGCCTTCCAACGAGCAGTACTTC. The full variable domain, its missing parts supplied by reference TRBV5-1 and TRBJ2-7, is KAGVTQTPRYLIKTRGQQVTLSCSPISGHRSVSWYQQTPGQGLQFLFEYFSETQRNKGNFPGRFSGRQFSNSRSEMNVSTLELGDSALYLCASSLELAGGPSNEQYFGPGTRLTVT.

By share, this clonotype counts as medium-sized. This chain joins TRBV28 and TRBJ1-1, with D perhaps TRBD1 (6 bases). CDR3 length: 13 residues. CDR1 and CDR2 from the germline V gene are MDHEN and SYDVKM. Trimming stripped 9 bases from V and 3 bases from J, with 14 bases between. The CDR3 DNA reads as TGTGCCAGTAACACAGGGTGGGACACTGAAGCTTTCTTT. Protein sequence: CASNTGWDTEAFF.

This clonotype was detected many times. The chain uses TRBV11-2 and TRBJ2-5; 10 positions match TRBD2. From germline, CDR1 is SGHAT and CDR2 FQNNGV. The CDR3 extends over 17 amino acids. J was trimmed by 4 bases and V by 5 bases; bases with no gene match: 13. The CDR3 spells CASSPAFASGSGETQYF. As DNA, the CDR3 is TGTGCCAGCAGCCCAGCCTTCGCTAGCGGGAGTGGAGAGACCCAGTACTTC.

This clonotype was observed a few times. V gene TRBV10-3 combines with J gene TRBJ1-6; 8 bases are a match to TRBD1. CDR1 ENHRY and CDR2 SYGVKD come from the germline V gene. The CDR3 runs 15 residues. V was clipped by 2 bases and J by 8 bases; unmatched bases: 5. CDR3 DNA sequence: TGTGCCATCAGTGAGAGGGCAGGGGGCGATTCACCCCTCCACTTT. Translated, it gives CAISERAGGDSPLHF.

The rearrangement joins TRBV20-1 to TRBJ1-2; no definite D call. CDR3 size: 10 residues. V gave up 5 bases and J gave up 10 bases, with 11 bases separating them. The germline CDR1 and CDR2 sequences are DFQATT and SNEGSKA (reference sequence). CDR3 loop: CSAAYYSYTF. The CDR3 nucleotides are TGCAGTGCTGCCTACTACTCCTACACCTTC.

This clonotype was seen ten or more times. The V and J genes are TRBV9 and TRBJ2-5; 9 positions agree with TRBD2. The trim removed 2 bases at V and 4 bases at J, leaving 9 bases unmatched. The germline V gene encodes CDR1 SGDLS and CDR2 YYNGEE. The CDR3 extends over 16 amino acids. CDR3 residues: CASSVLSGSSGETQYF. CDR3 coding DNA: TGTGCCAGCAGCGTTCTTAGCGGGAGTAGCGGAGAGACCCAGTACTTC.

The table lists this clonotype with many counts. V is TRBV6-2 or TRBV6-3 and J is TRBJ2-1; perhaps TRBD2 as D (7 bases). The CDR3 extends over 14 amino acids. With 10 bases removed from V and 4 bases from J, the gap between germline ends came to 17 bases. CDR1 is MNHEY and CDR2 is SVGEGT in the germline V gene. The CDR3 coding sequence is TGTGCCATCCAAAAGGGGGGGGCATACAATGAGCAGTTCTTC. Translation gives CAIQKGGAYNEQFF.

The chain links TRBV5-8 to TRBJ2-7; D gene uncertain. V shed 0 bases and J shed 2 bases, with 12 bases lying between them. Looked up from germline, CDR1 is SGHTS and CDR2 is YDEGEE. This CDR3 comprises 15 residues. CDR3 amino acids: CASSLAGVNPYEQYF. The CDR3 DNA is TGTGCCAGCAGCTTGGCAGGCGTTAATCCCTACGAGCAGTACTTC.

This chain connects TRBV7-2 to TRBJ1-2; D gene ambiguous. Germline CDR1 reads SGHTA; CDR2 reads FQGNSA. The CDR3 is 14 amino acids. The V end was cut by 1 base, the J end by 6 bases, with 12 bases between. The CDR3 DNA sequence: TGTGCCAGCAGCTTAGAGCGACGGTCCCATGGCTACACCTTC. Protein sequence: CASSLERRSHGYTF.

The genes are TRBV5-5 and TRBJ1-2, with TRBD1 as a possible D gene (5 bases). Germline-derived CDR1 and CDR2 are SGHKS and YYEKEE (reference sequence). The CDR3 has 15 amino acids. Trimming pared 4 bases from V and 0 bases from J, leaving 13 bases between. The CDR3, as DNA: TGTGCCAGCAGCCCGGGACTCATAGCTAACTATGGCTACACCTTC. It is translated as CASSPGLIANYGYTF.

V gene TRBV6-1 combines with J gene TRBJ1-2; D is undetermined. The V gene's germline CDR1 is MNHNS and CDR2 SASEGT. V gave up 9 bases and J gave up 0 bases, with 8 bases separating them. The CDR3 loop spans 12 amino acids. CDR3: CARNGPNYGYTF. CDR3 DNA: TGTGCCAGGAACGGTCCTAACTATGGCTACACCTTC.

This clonotype was picked up many times. This chain uses TRBV4-1 with TRBJ1-5, with D perhaps matching TRBD1 (5 bases). Trimming took off 3 bases at V and 9 bases at J, with 15 bases between the two ends. CDR1 and CDR2 (germline): MGHRA, YSYEKL. This CDR3 has 14 amino acids. The CDR3 sequence: CASSHTTGPSPQHF. The CDR3 nucleotides are TGCGCCAGCAGCCATACCACAGGTCCGTCGCCCCAGCATTTT.

This clonotype was counted at least ten times. The gene calls are TRBV6-5 and TRBJ2-2; tentatively, D is TRBD2 (6 bases). This CDR3 is built from 15 residues. V lost 3 bases and J 7 bases, leaving 15 bases between the germline ends. CDR1 MNHEY and CDR2 SVGAGI come from the germline V gene. The CDR3 spells CASSYGPLSGGELFF. The CDR3 coding sequence is TGTGCCAGCAGTTATGGCCCCCTTAGCGGCGGGGAGCTGTTTTTT.

The chain combines TRBV6-1 with TRBJ1-3; D is uncertain. The CDR3 contains 14 residues. V lost 6 bases and J lost 4, with 13 bases in between. CDR1 and CDR2 (germline): MNHNS, SASEGT. CDR3 coding DNA: TGTGCCAGCAGAGGGCGGAATTACGGAAACACCATATATTTT. Its protein product is CASRGRNYGNTIYF.

A note on this clonotype: This may be a read error: a much more frequent sequence differs by one nucleotide. Since the CDR3 does not end with the conserved phenylalanine or tryptophan, this likely comes from a read error. The chain links TRBV20-1 to TRBJ2-7; D is unclear. V lost 3 bases, J lost 3 bases, and 3 bases lay in between. Germline-derived CDR1 and CDR2 are DFQATT and SNEGSKA (reference sequence). The CDR3 is 10 residues long. CDR3 in DNA: TGCAGTGCTAGTATCTACGAGCAGTACCTC. It encodes CSASIYEQYL.